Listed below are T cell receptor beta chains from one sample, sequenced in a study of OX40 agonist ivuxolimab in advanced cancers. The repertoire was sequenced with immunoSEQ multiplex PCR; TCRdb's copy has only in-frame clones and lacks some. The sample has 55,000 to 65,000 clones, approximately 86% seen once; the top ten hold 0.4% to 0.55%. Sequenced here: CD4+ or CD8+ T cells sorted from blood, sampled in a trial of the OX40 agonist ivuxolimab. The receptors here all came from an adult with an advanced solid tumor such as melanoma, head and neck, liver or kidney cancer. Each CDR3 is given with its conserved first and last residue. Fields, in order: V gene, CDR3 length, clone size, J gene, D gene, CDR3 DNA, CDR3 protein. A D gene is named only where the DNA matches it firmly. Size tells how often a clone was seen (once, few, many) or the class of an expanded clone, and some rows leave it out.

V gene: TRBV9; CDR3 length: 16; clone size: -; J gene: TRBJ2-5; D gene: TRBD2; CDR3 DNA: TGTGCCAGCAGCGCCCGGACTAGCGGGACCCAAGAGACCCAGTACTTC; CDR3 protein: CASSARTSGTQETQYF
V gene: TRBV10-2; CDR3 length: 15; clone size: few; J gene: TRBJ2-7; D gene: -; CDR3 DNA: TGCGCCAGCAGCCCCCGCGGGCAGGGGCCCTACGAGCAGTACTTC; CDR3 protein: CASSPRGQGPYEQYF
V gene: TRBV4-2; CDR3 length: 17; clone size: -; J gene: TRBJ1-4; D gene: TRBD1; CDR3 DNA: TGTGCCAGCAGCCAAGAAGGCGGACAGGGCGGGGGTGAAAAACTGTTTTTT; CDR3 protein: CASSQEGGQGGGEKLFF
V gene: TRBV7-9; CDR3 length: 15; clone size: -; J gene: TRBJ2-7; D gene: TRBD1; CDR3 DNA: TGTGCCAGCAGCCAACGGACAGGGGGCTTCTACGAGCAGTACTTC; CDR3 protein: CASSQRTGGFYEQYF
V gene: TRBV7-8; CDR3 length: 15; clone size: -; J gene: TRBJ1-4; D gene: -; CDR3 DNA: TGTGCCAGCAGCCAATTCAGGGGACCTAATGAAAAACTGTTTTTT; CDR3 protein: CASSQFRGPNEKLFF
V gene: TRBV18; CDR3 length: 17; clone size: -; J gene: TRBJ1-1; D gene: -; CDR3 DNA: TGTGCCAGCTCACCAGGGGGAGGGGGTTCAATGGACACTGAAGCTTTCTTT; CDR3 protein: CASSPGGGGSMDTEAFF
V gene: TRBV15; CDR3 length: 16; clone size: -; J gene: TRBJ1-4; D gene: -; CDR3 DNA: TGTGCCACCAGCAGAGATAGGGCCTTTGGTAATGAAAAACTGTTTTTT; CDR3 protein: CATSRDRAFGNEKLFF
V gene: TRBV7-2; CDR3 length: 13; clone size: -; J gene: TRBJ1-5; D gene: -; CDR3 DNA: TGTGCCAGCAGCTTAGAGCAGGATATGCCCCAGCATTTT; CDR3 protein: CASSLEQDMPQHF
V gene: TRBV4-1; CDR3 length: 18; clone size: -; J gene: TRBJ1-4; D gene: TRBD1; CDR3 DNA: TGCGCCAGCAGCCAAGGGGGCAGGGGGAAACTCGAAGATGAAAAACTGTTTTTT; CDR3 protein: CASSQGGRGKLEDEKLFF
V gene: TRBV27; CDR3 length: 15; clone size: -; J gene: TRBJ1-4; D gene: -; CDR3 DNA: TGTGCCAGCAGTCCAGTTTATATGGAAATTGAAAAACTGTTTTTT; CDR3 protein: CASSPVYMEIEKLFF
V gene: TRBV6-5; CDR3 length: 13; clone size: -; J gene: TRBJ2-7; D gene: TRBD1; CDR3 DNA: TGTGCCAGCAGCCGGGACAGGAGCTACGAGCAGTACTTC; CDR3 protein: CASSRDRSYEQYF
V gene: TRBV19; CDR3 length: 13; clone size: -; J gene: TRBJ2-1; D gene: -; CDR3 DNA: TGTGCCAGTAGTACCGGGCTAAACAATGAGCAGTTCTTC; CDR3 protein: CASSTGLNNEQFF
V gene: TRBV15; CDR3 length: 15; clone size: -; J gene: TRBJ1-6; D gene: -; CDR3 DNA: TGTGCCACCAGCAGAACCCGGGACATCAATTCACCCCTCCACTTT; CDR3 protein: CATSRTRDINSPLHF
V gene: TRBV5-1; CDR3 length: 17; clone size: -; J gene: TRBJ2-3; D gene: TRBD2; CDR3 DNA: TGCGCCAGCAGCTTCACAAAGGGCGGGAGCCACACAGATACGCAGTATTTT; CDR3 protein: CASSFTKGGSHTDTQYF
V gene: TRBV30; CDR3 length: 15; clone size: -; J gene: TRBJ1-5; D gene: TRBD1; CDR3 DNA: TGTGCCTGGAGTTTTGGGACAGCAAGCAATCAGCCCCAGCATTTT; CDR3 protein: CAWSFGTASNQPQHF
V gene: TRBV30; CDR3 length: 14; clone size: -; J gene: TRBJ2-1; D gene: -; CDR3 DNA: TGTGCCTGGAGTGTCCAGCTTTTGTACAATGAGCAGTTCTTC; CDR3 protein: CAWSVQLLYNEQFF
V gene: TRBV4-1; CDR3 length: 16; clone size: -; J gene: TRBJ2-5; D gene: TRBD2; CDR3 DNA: TGCGCCAGCAGCAGATCGGGGGGGTCGGGCCAAGAGACCCAGTACTTC; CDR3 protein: CASSRSGGSGQETQYF
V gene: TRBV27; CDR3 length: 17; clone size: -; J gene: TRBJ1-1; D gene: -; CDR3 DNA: TGTGCCAGCAGTTCTCGGGATAACCAAGGAAGGTACACTGAAGCTTTCTTT; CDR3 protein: CASSSRDNQGRYTEAFF
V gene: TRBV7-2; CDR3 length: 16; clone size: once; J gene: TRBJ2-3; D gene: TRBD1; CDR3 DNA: TGTGCCAGCAGCTCCACCCCCGGGACAGGGTCAGATACGCAGTATTTT; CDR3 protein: CASSSTPGTGSDTQYF
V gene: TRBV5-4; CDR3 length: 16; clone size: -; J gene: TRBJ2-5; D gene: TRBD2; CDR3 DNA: TGTGCCAGCAGCCCCAGACTAGCGGGAGGCGGGGAGACCCAGTACTTC; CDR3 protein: CASSPRLAGGGETQYF
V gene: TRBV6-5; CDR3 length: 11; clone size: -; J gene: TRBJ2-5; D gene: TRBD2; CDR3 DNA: TGTGCCAGCAGGCGGGGGGAGACCCAGTACTTC; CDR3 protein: CASRRGETQYF
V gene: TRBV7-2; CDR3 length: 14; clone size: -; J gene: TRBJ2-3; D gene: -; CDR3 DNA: TGTGCCAGCAGCTTGGAGACGGGCACAGATACGCAGTATTTT; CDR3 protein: CASSLETGTDTQYF
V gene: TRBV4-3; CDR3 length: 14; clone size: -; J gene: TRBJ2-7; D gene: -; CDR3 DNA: TGCGCCAGCAGCCAAGATTTCGCCTCCTACGAGCAGTACTTC; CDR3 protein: CASSQDFASYEQYF